Below are 19 T cell receptor beta chains sequenced from a single sample in a study of regulatory T cells in long-lasting Graves disease. Time point denoted: persistent/refractory GD, antithyroid drugs over 5 years with positive TRAb. From PBMCs, RNA was extracted and then used to make the TCR library. The authors built TCR beta libraries using iRepertoire HTBI primers and Arm-PCR of CDR3 regions. A single record per CDR3 protein comes from TCRdb applying MiXCR to the multiplex PCR reads. This sample has 300,000 to 400,000 distinct CDR3 sequences, with around 20% found just once. Sample: peripheral blood mononuclear cells (PBMCs), taken when the disease was refractory, from a patient treated with antithyroid drugs. The receptor source for this set is a female donor with Graves disease.

The CDR3 protein is CAISVGTKQGRDYGYTF. Here the CDR3 DNA reads TGTGCCATCAGTGTCGGCACGAAACAGGGGAGGGACTATGGCTACACCTTC. The chain joins TRBV10-3 to TRBJ1-2; TRBD1 matches 7 bases. Per germline, CDR1 ENHRY and CDR2 SYGVKD. Trimming took 4 bases from V and 3 from J; bases not matched to a gene: 14. This CDR3 has 17 residues.

There are many counts of this clonotype. The chain has TRBV19 and TRBJ2-5, with D possibly matching TRBD2 (6 bases). The CDR3 sequence is 15 residues long. V gave up 3 bases and J gave up 5 bases, with 16 bases separating them. From germline, CDR1 is LNHDA and CDR2 SQIVND (reference sequence). CDR3 region: CASSMAGGSGETQYF. CDR3 sequence (DNA): TGTGCCAGTAGTATGGCTGGGGGGAGCGGTGAGACCCAGTACTTC.

In regard to this clonotype: A single base separates this from a much larger clone, so it may be a read error. The genes are TRBV7-9 and TRBJ2-2; D ambiguous. This CDR3 is built from 14 residues. V was cut by 1 base and J by 1 base, with 4 bases left in between. Germline V CDR1 and CDR2: SEHNR, FQNEAQ (reference sequence). The chain's CDR3 is CASSLDGNTGELFF. In nucleotides, the CDR3 is TGTGCCAGCAGCTTAGATGGGAACACCGGGGAGCTGTTTTTT.

This clonotype has a handful of counts. The chain combines TRBV12-3 or TRBV12-4 with TRBJ2-7; perhaps TRBD1 as D (5 bases). V was trimmed by 6 bases and J by 2 bases, leaving 11 bases between them. The CDR3 is made up of 13 amino acids. As DNA, the CDR3 is TGTGCCAGCAGCCGCCCAGGGCCCTACGAGCAGTACTTC. It translates to CASSRPGPYEQYF.

This clonotype was recorded a few times. The chain employs TRBV9 and TRBJ1-2, with TRBD1 as a possible D gene (5 bases). CDR1 is SGDLS, CDR2 YYNGEE, per germline. Trimming left V 2 bases short and J 8 bases short, with 16 bases between. The CDR3 is 14 amino acids. In nucleotides, the CDR3 is TGTGCCAGCAGCGTTGGACAATCCGCCCGAGGCTACACCTTC. As protein: CASSVGQSARGYTF.

This chain connects TRBV6-5 to TRBJ1-2; D not certain. The CDR3 has 14 residues. Trimming took 0 bases from V and 2 from J, leaving 7 bases between them. Looked up from germline, CDR1 is MNHEY and CDR2 is SVGAGI. CDR3 DNA: TGTGCCAGCAGTTACTCTGCACTCAACTATGGCTACACCTTC. The encoded protein is CASSYSALNYGYTF.

This clonotype showed up just once. This chain uses TRBV29-1 with TRBJ2-5; D unclear. The CDR3 sequence is 14 residues long. CDR1 and CDR2 from the germline V gene are SQVTM and ANQGSEA. V dropped 1 base and J dropped 11 bases, with 20 bases sitting between them. Here the CDR3 DNA reads TGCAGCGTTGAAGGGCACGGCTATTCCTACGGGCAGTACTTC. Translating it yields CSVEGHGYSYGQYF.

The rearrangement joins TRBV19 to TRBJ2-7, with 8 nucleotides matching TRBD1. Germline V gene lookup returns CDR1 LNHDA and CDR2 SQIVND (reference sequence). This CDR3 has 15 residues. Trimming removed 2 bases from V and 2 bases from J; junction bases left unmatched: 5. The CDR3 DNA reads as TGTGCCAGTAGTATAACCGGGACAGGTACCTACGAGCAGTACTTC. Its translation: CASSITGTGTYEQYF.

This clonotype was counted a few times. The chain combines TRBV24-1 with TRBJ2-5, with 16 bases aligning to TRBD2. V lost 5 bases, J lost 5 bases, and 7 bases stayed unmatched. Germline values: CDR1 KGHDR, CDR2 SFDVKD. This CDR3 has 17 residues. As DNA, the CDR3 is TGTGCCACCAGTGGGGGGACTAGCGGGAGGGCGCGTGAGACCCAGTACTTC. It specifies CATSGGTSGRARETQYF.

This clonotype was recorded a few times. The chain recombines TRBV27 with TRBJ2-7; the match to TRBD2 covers 13 bases. CDR3 size: 18 residues. Per germline, CDR1 MNHEY and CDR2 SMNVEV (reference sequence). J was trimmed by 3 bases and V by 5 bases; bases with no gene match: 13. The DNA for the CDR3 is TGTGCCAGCAGTCTCGCCTCAGCCGGGACTAGCGGGGTCTACGAGCAGTACTTC. Translation gives CASSLASAGTSGVYEQYF.

This clonotype has more than one count but fewer than ten. This chain uses TRBV27 with TRBJ2-7; TRBD1 aligns across 8 bases. Trimming at V came to 1 base and at J to 0 bases, leaving 5 bases not matched to a gene. The CDR3 is 16 residues long. Germline CDR1 and CDR2: MNHEY and SMNVEV (reference sequence). The CDR3 DNA sequence: TGTGCCAGCAGTTTATGGGGGGACAGGAGCTCCTACGAGCAGTACTTC. This gives the protein CASSLWGDRSSYEQYF.

This clonotype came up many times. The V and J genes are TRBV18 and TRBJ1-4; possibly TRBD1 for D (5 bases). CDR1 is KGHSH and CDR2 is LQKENI in the germline V gene. Trimming cost V 0 bases and J 7 bases, with 9 bases left between them. This CDR3 is 14 amino acids long. This CDR3 is CASSPPSGPEKLFF. Written as DNA, the CDR3 is TGTGCCAGCTCACCACCGTCGGGGCCTGAAAAACTGTTTTTT. Complete variable domain (other parts from reference TRBV18 and TRBJ1-4): NAGVMQNPRHLVRRRGQEARLRCSPMKGHSHVYWYRQLPEEGLKFMVYLQKENIIDESGMPKERFSAEFPKEGPSILRIQQVVRGDSAAYFCASSPPSGPEKLFFGSGTQLSVL.

The chain employs TRBV9 and TRBJ1-5; no definite D call. The germline V and J ends were trimmed by 0 bases and 0 bases, with 4 bases remaining between them. From germline, CDR1 is SGDLS and CDR2 YYNGEE. The CDR3 totals 14 residues. CDR3 coding DNA: TGTGCCAGCAGCGTAGGCTCTAGCAATCAGCCCCAGCATTTT. The encoded protein is CASSVGSSNQPQHF. Full variable domain (outside the CDR3, taken from reference TRBV9 and TRBJ1-5): DSGVTQTPKHLITATGQRVTLRCSPRSGDLSVYWYQQSLDQGLQFLIQYYNGEERAKGNILERFSAQQFPDLHSELNLSSLELGDSALYFCASSVGSSNQPQHFGDGTRLSIL.

This clonotype occurred many times. This chain links TRBV11-2 with TRBJ1-6; D ambiguous. Germline lookup yields CDR1 SGHAT and CDR2 FQNNGV. The CDR3 extends over 15 amino acids. V was pared by 0 bases and J by 9 bases, with 12 bases between. CDR3 amino acids: CASSLERAGSSPLHF. DNA of the CDR3: TGTGCCAGCAGCTTAGAAAGGGCTGGAAGTTCACCCCTCCACTTT.

CDR3: CATSGASGGTDTQYF. The CDR3 DNA is TGTGCCACCAGTGGCGCTAGCGGAGGAACAGATACGCAGTATTTT. The chain carries TRBV24-1 and TRBJ2-3; 7 nucleotides agree with TRBD2. CDR1 and CDR2 (germline): KGHDR, SFDVKD. The J segment lost 3 bases and the V segment lost 5 bases, leaving 7 bases of the junction unmatched. This CDR3 comprises 15 residues.

This clonotype appeared many times. The chain recombines TRBV5-1 with TRBJ2-7; 7 nucleotides match TRBD2. J was trimmed by 5 bases and V by 3 bases; bases with no gene match: 5. The CDR3 totals 13 residues. CDR1 is SGHRS and CDR2 is YFSETQ in the germline V gene. The CDR3 is CASSYTSENEQYF. The CDR3 nucleotides read TGCGCCAGCAGCTACACTAGCGAAAACGAGCAGTACTTC.

This clonotype was seen repeatedly, ten times or more. The chain combines TRBV2 with TRBJ2-5; no clear D. The V gene's germline CDR1 is SNHLY and CDR2 FYNNEI. Trimming took off 0 bases at V and 1 base at J, with 9 bases between the two ends. The CDR3 is 15 residues long. The CDR3 loop reads CASSEAEQIQETQYF. The CDR3 bases are TGTGCCAGCAGTGAAGCAGAACAAATCCAAGAGACCCAGTACTTC.

This clonotype was counted at least ten times. This chain connects TRBV28 to TRBJ1-6; D might be TRBD1 (5 bases). Germline CDR1 is MDHEN and CDR2 is SYDVKM. Trimming left V 4 bases short and J 5 bases short, with 9 bases between. CDR3 length equals 14 residues. CDR3 in amino acids: CASSSRGDNSPLHF. The CDR3 DNA reads TGTGCCAGCAGTTCCCGGGGCGATAATTCACCCCTCCACTTT.

This clonotype was found once. The rearrangement links TRBV24-1 to TRBJ2-2; the D gene could be TRBD1 or TRBD2 (5 bases each). This CDR3 is 16 amino acids long. Trimming left V 2 bases short and J 3 bases short, with 12 bases between. Germline V gives CDR1 KGHDR, CDR2 SFDVKD. CDR3 loop: CATSDWGTVDTGELFF. DNA of the CDR3: TGTGCCACCAGTGATTGGGGGACCGTGGACACCGGGGAGCTGTTTTTT.